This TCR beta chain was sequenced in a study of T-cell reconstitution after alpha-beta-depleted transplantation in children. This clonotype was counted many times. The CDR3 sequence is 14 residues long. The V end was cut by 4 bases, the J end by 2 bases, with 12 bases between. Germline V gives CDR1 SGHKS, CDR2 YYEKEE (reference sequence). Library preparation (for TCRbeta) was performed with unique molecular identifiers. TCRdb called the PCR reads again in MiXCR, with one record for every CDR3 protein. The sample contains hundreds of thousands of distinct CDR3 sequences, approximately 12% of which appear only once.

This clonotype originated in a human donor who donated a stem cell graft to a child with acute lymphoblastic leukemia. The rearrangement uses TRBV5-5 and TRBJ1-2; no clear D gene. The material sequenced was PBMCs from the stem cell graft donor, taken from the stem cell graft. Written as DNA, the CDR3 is TGTGCCAGCAGCCTATGGACGGAGAACTATGGCTACACCTTC. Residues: CASSLWTENYGYTF.